This passage covers 3 T cell receptor beta chains from one sample sequenced in a study of T-cell memory formation after mild COVID-19. TCRdb reprocessed the 5' RACE reads via MiXCR and lists one record per CDR3 protein. The profile covers 11,000 to 15,000 distinct CDR3 sequences, with approximately 20% appearing a single time and more than 40% taken by the ten largest. The sequencing sample was made of PBMCs or a T cell subset sorted from them (not recorded which). Source of these receptors: an adult woman who had mild COVID-19 (a few samples of this study predate the infection). Cell type and time point are not known.

This clonotype was counted at least ten times. This chain links TRBV10-3 with TRBJ2-7; D is undetermined. Trimming removed 0 bases from V and 1 base from J, with 7 bases in between. The germline V gene encodes CDR1 ENHRY and CDR2 SYGVKD. CDR3 length: 14 amino acids. CDR3: CAISESTASYEQYF. Written as DNA, the CDR3 is TGTGCCATCAGTGAGTCTACGGCTTCCTACGAGCAGTACTTC.

This clonotype was found many times. The chain is built from TRBV24-1 and TRBJ2-5, with a possible D match to TRBD2 (6 bases). This CDR3 comprises 12 residues. Germline CDR1 KGHDR, CDR2 SFDVKD. V lost 8 bases and J 4 bases, leaving 10 bases between the germline ends. Written as DNA, the CDR3 is TGTGCCACCAACGAGGGAGGAGAGACCCAGTACTTC. Protein sequence: CATNEGGETQYF.

This clonotype was found many times. This chain uses TRBV30 with TRBJ2-7, with a tentative D call TRBD1 (6 bases). V was clipped by 3 bases and J by 3 bases, with 9 bases between them. Germline V lookup: CDR1 GTSNPN, CDR2 SVGIG (reference sequence). The CDR3 consists of 12 residues. This chain's CDR3 is CAWSLQGYEQYF. The CDR3 region has the DNA TGTGCCTGGAGCCTACAGGGCTACGAGCAGTACTTC. The full variable domain, in which reference TRBV30 and TRBJ2-7 provide the parts outside the CDR3, is SQTIHQWPATLVQPVGSPLSLECTVEGTSNPNLYWYRQAAGRGLQLLFYSVGIGQISSEVPQNLSASRPQDRQFILSSKKLLLSDSGFYLCAWSLQGYEQYFGPGTRLTVT.